This TCR beta chain was obtained from a study of cytomegalovirus exposure and HLA in healthy donors. Study-level background: Later, an analysis reported that the 120 or so validation repertoires had used the same platform as the 500 to 800 first-cohort repertoires.

Per germline, CDR1 MDHEN and CDR2 SYDVKM. The V end lost 1 base, the J end lost 0 bases, and 10 bases lay between the germline ends. The CDR3 extends over 15 amino acids. Assay used: immunoSEQ multiplex PCR; TCRdb lists only in-frame clones, some missing. Of under 250,000 clones in the sample, about 90% are singletons; the top ten hold around 12%. The receptor was isolated from a man between 18 and 35 years old in good health and CMV-seropositive. Material: PBMCs. The chain recombines TRBV28 with TRBJ2-7; unclear D gene. The CDR3 region has the DNA TGTGCCAGCAGTTTATCCCGACTGGGCTCCTACGAGCAGTACTTC. Translated, it gives CASSLSRLGSYEQYF.